This paragraph covers one TCR beta chain sequence. What it binds is not known. The entry originates in a study of graft-versus-host responses after intestinal transplantation. Profiling relied on immunoSEQ multiplex PCR, and the TCRdb table lists in-frame clones only, not all of them. Of over 100,000 clones detected, about 90% appear once; the ten largest clones hold around 0.9%. The TCR originated in a human donor who received an intestinal transplant. The sample consisted of unstimulated CD4+ T cells sorted from spleen or lymph node cells, taken before intestinal transplant.

The DNA of the CDR3 is TGTGCCAGCAGCCAAACCGGACAGATCTATAATTCACCCCTCCACTTT. It translates to CASSQTGQIYNSPLHF. The rearrangement joins TRBV27 to TRBJ1-6; D is perhaps TRBD1 (6 bases). The V end lost 6 bases, the J end lost 3 bases, and 15 bases lay between the germline ends. The length of the CDR3 is 16 residues. Looked up from germline, CDR1 is MNHEY and CDR2 is SMNVEV (reference sequence).